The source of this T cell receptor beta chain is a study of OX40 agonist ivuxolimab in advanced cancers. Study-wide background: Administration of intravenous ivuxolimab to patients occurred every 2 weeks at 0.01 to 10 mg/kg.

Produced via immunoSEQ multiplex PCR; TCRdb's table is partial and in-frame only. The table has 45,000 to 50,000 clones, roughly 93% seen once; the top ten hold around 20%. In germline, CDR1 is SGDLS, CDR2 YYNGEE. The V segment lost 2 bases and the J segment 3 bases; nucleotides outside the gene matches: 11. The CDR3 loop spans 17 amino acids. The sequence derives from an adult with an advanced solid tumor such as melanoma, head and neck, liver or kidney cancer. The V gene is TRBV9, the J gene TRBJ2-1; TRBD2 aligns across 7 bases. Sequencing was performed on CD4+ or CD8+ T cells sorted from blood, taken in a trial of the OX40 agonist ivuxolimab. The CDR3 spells CASSVTEAGLNYNEQFF. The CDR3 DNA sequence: TGTGCCAGCAGCGTTACGGAAGCGGGACTAAACTACAATGAGCAGTTCTTC.